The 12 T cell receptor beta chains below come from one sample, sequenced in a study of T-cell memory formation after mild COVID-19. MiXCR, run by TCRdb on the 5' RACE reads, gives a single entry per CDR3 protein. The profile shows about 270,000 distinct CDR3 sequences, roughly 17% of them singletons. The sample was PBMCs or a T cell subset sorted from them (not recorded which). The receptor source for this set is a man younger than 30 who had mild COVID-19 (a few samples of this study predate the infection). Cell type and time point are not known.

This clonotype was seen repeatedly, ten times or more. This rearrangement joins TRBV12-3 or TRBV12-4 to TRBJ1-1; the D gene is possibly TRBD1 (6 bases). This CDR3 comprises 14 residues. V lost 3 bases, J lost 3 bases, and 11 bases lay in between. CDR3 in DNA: TGTGCCAGCAGTTTTACAGGGTCCGACACTGAAGCTTTCTTT. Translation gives CASSFTGSDTEAFF.

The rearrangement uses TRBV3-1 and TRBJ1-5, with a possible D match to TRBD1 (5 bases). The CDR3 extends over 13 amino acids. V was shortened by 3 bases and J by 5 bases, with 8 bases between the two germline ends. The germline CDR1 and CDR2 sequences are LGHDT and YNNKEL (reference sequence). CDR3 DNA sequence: TGTGCCAGCAGCCATGGAGGGGATCAGCCCCAGCATTTT. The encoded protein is CASSHGGDQPQHF.

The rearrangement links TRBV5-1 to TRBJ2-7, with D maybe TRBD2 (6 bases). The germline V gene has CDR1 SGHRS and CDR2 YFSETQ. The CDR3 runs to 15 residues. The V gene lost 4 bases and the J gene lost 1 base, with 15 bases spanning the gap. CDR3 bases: TGCGCCAGCAGCCTAGATCCGGACTATTCCTACGAGCAGTACGTC. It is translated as CASSLDPDYSYEQYV.

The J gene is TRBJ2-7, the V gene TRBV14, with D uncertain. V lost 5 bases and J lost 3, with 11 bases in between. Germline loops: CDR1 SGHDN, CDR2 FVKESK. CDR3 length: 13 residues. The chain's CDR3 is CASSEGSSYEQYF. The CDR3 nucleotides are TGTGCCAGCAGCGAAGGTTCTAGCTACGAGCAGTACTTC.

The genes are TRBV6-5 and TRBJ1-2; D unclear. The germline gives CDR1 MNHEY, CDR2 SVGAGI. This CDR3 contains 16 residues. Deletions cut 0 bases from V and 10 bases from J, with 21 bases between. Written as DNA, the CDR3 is TGTGCCAGCAGTTACTCGATAGGCGGACCCATTGTAGACTACACCTTC. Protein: CASSYSIGGPIVDYTF.

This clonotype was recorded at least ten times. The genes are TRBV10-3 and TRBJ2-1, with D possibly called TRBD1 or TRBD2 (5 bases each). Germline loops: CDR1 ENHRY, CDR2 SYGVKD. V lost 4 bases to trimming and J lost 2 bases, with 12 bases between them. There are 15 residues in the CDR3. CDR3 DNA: TGTGCCATCAGTGCCGGGACCGAAGCCTACAATGAGCAGTTCTTC. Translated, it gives CAISAGTEAYNEQFF.

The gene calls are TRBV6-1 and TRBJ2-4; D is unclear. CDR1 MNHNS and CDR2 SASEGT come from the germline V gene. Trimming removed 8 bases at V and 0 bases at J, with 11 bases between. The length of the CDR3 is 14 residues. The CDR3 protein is CASRSLRAKNIQYF. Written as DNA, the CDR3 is TGTGCCAGCCGCTCTTTGAGAGCCAAAAACATTCAGTACTTC.

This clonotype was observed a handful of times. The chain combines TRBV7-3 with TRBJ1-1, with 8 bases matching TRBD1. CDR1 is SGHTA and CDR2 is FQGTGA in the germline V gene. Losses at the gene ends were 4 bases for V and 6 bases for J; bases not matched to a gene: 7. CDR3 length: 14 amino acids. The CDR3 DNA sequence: TGTGCCAGCAGCTCGCAACAGGGGGACGCTGAAGCTTTCTTT. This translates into CASSSQQGDAEAFF. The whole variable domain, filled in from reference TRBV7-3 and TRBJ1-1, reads GAGVSQTPSNKVTEKGKYVELRCDPISGHTALYWYRQSLGQGPEFLIYFQGTGAADDSGLPNDRFFAVRPEGSVSTLKIQRTERGDSAVYLCASSSQQGDAEAFFGQGTRLTVV.

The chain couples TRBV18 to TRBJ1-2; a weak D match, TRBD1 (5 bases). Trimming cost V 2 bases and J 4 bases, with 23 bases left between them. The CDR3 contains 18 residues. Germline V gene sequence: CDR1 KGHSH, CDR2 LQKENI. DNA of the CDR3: TGTGCCAGCTCACCATCCCGGGGGGTCCCACCACCCCCCTATGGCTACACCTTC. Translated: CASSPSRGVPPPPYGYTF.

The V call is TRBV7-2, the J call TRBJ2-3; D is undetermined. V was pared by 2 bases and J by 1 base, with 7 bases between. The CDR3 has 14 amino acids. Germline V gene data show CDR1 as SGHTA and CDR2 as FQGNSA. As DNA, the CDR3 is TGTGCCAGCAGCTTACAAACCCGCACAGATACGCAGTATTTT. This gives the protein CASSLQTRTDTQYF.

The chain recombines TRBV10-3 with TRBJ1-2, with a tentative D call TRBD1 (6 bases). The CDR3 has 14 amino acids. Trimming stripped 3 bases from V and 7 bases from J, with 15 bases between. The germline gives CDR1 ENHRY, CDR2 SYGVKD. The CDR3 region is CAISDPKGGSGYTF. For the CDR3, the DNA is TGTGCCATCAGTGATCCGAAAGGGGGATCTGGCTACACCTTC.

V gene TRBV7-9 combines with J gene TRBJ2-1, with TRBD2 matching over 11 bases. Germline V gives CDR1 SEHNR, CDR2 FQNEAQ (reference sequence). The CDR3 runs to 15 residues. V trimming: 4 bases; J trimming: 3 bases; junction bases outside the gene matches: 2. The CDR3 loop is CASSSTSGIYNEQFF. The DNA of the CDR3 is TGTGCCAGCAGCTCGACTAGCGGGATCTACAATGAGCAGTTCTTC.